These 23 T cell receptor beta chains came from one sample sequenced in a study of T cells after yellow fever vaccination. One entry per CDR3 protein results from TCRdb running MiXCR on the 5' RACE reads. The top ten hold 15% to 20% of the sample, which has 300,000 to 450,000 distinct CDR3 sequences, approximately 8% seen once. Sequencing was performed on PBMCs, taken about 49 days after the first yellow fever vaccination. The receptors originated from a man aged 18-30 years who received the YFV17D yellow fever vaccine.

This clonotype was found a few times. The rearrangement links TRBV5-1 to TRBJ2-7; possible D gene TRBD1, 6 bases. This CDR3 has 15 amino acids. Deletions cut 4 bases from V and 3 bases from J, with 17 bases between. The V gene's germline CDR1 is SGHRS and CDR2 YFSETQ. Here the CDR3 reads CASSQNPGQNYEQYF. CDR3 in DNA: TGCGCCAGCAGCCAAAATCCGGGACAAAACTACGAGCAGTACTTC.

The chain uses TRBV5-6 and TRBJ2-5; D might be TRBD1 (6 bases). The germline CDR1 and CDR2 sequences are SGHDT and YYEEEE. This CDR3 has 15 amino acids. V was clipped by 4 bases and J by 1 base, with 14 bases between them. This CDR3 reads CASSPGVLCQETQYF. In DNA, the CDR3 is TGTGCCAGCAGCCCAGGGGTCCTCTGCCAAGAGACCCAGTACTTC.

The table lists this clonotype with a few counts. This chain links TRBV19 with TRBJ2-2; 7 bases agree with TRBD1. Germline loops: CDR1 LNHDA, CDR2 SQIVND (reference sequence). V was clipped by 7 bases and J by 1 base; unmatched bases: 12. This CDR3 has 17 amino acids. In DNA, the CDR3 is TGTGCCAGTACGTTAGACTCCGGGACAGTGAACACCGGGGAGCTGTTTTTT. Translating it yields CASTLDSGTVNTGELFF. The complete variable domain, with remaining parts taken from reference TRBV19 and TRBJ2-2, reads DGGITQSPKYLFRKEGQNVTLSCEQNLNHDAMYWYRQDPGQGLRLIYYSQIVNDFQKGDIAEGYSVSREKKESFPLTVTSAQKNPTAFYLCASTLDSGTVNTGELFFGEGSRLTVL.

V gene TRBV25-1 combines with J gene TRBJ2-7, with unresolved D. Deletions cut 7 bases from V and 2 bases from J, with 6 bases between. Germline values: CDR1 MGHDK, CDR2 SYGVNS. The CDR3 has 11 residues. This CDR3 is CASIGAYEQYF. The CDR3 coding sequence is TGTGCCAGCATAGGAGCCTACGAGCAGTACTTC.

The chain carries TRBV12-3 or TRBV12-4 and TRBJ1-6; 8 bases line up with TRBD1. CDR3 length: 16 amino acids. V shed 3 bases and J 3 bases; nucleotides not matched to a gene: 4. As DNA, the CDR3 is TGTGCCAGCAGTTTGGGGACAGGCTTCTATAATTCACCCCTCCACTTT. Residues: CASSLGTGFYNSPLHF.

The gene calls are TRBV10-3 and TRBJ2-3, with a weak D call TRBD1 (5 bases). CDR3 size: 13 residues. From germline, CDR1 is ENHRY and CDR2 SYGVKD. V was pared by 5 bases and J by 2 bases, with 8 bases between. The CDR3 sequence is CAISTGDTDTQYF. The CDR3 DNA reads TGTGCCATCAGTACAGGAGACACAGATACGCAGTATTTT.

This clonotype was seen a few times. V is TRBV9 and J is TRBJ1-1, with a possible D match to TRBD1 (5 bases). Germline V lookup: CDR1 SGDLS, CDR2 YYNGEE. The CDR3 totals 13 residues. Trimming took 1 base from V and 3 from J, leaving 7 bases between them. CDR3 residues: CASSVQGHTEAFF. The CDR3 nucleotides are TGTGCCAGCAGCGTACAGGGCCACACTGAAGCTTTCTTT.

This clonotype turned up a few times. The chain carries TRBV5-1 and TRBJ1-2, with D maybe TRBD1 (5 bases). Germline V lookup: CDR1 SGHRS, CDR2 YFSETQ. Trimming left V 3 bases short and J 5 bases short, with 17 bases between. CDR3 length: 15 residues. CDR3 loop: CASSYTGTDPYGYTF. CDR3 bases: TGCGCCAGCAGCTACACCGGGACTGACCCTTATGGCTACACCTTC.

This clonotype was seen repeatedly, ten times or more. This rearrangement joins TRBV20-1 to TRBJ2-1; no definite D call. Trimming shortened V by 2 bases and J by 3 bases, and 2 bases separated the two germline ends. CDR1 and CDR2 from the germline V gene are DFQATT and SNEGSKA (reference sequence). The CDR3 loop spans 11 amino acids. CDR3 DNA: TGCAGTGCTAGACTCTACAATGAGCAGTTCTTC. Translated, it gives CSARLYNEQFF.

The chain uses TRBV3-1 and TRBJ1-1; D gene uncertain. V was pared by 5 bases and J by 3 bases, with 10 bases between. CDR3 size: 13 residues. CDR1 is LGHDT and CDR2 is YNNKEL in the germline V gene (reference sequence). The CDR3 nucleotides are TGTGCCAGCAGCGTTCGAGAGGACACTGAAGCTTTCTTT. Its protein product is CASSVREDTEAFF.

This clonotype was counted only a few times. This rearrangement joins TRBV7-9 to TRBJ2-2; D assignment may be TRBD1 or TRBD2 (5 bases each). Germline values: CDR1 SEHNR, CDR2 FQNEAQ (reference sequence). This CDR3 has 14 residues. V was pared by 2 bases and J by 6 bases, with 10 bases between. As DNA, the CDR3 is TGTGCCAGCAGCTTAAGAGGGGTCCCCGGGGAGCTGTTTTTT. This gives the protein CASSLRGVPGELFF.

The chain recombines TRBV5-1 with TRBJ2-2, with unresolved D. V gave up 4 bases and J gave up 0 bases, with 10 bases separating them. Germline lookup yields CDR1 SGHRS and CDR2 YFSETQ. This CDR3 comprises 15 residues. The CDR3 loop reads CASSQDTTNTGELFF. CDR3 nucleotides: TGCGCCAGCAGCCAAGACACAACGAACACCGGGGAGCTGTTTTTT. Variable domain in full (rest from reference TRBV5-1 and TRBJ2-2): KAGVTQTPRYLIKTRGQQVTLSCSPISGHRSVSWYQQTPGQGLQFLFEYFSETQRNKGNFPGRFSGRQFSNSRSEMNVSTLELGDSALYLCASSQDTTNTGELFFGEGSRLTVL.

This clonotype was detected only a few times. This chain links TRBV6-1 with TRBJ2-7, with 7 bases that match TRBD1. Losses at the gene ends were 5 bases for V and 3 bases for J; bases not matched to a gene: 4. Looked up from germline, CDR1 is MNHNS and CDR2 is SASEGT. The CDR3 is 13 amino acids. CDR3 sequence: CASSRGQLYEQYF. CDR3 in DNA: TGTGCCAGCAGTCGGGGACAGCTCTACGAGCAGTACTTC.

The J gene is TRBJ2-5, the V gene TRBV2, with D uncertain. The V gene lost 6 bases and the J gene lost 5 bases, with 10 bases spanning the gap. Germline V lookup: CDR1 SNHLY, CDR2 FYNNEI. The CDR3 is 12 residues long. Here the CDR3 reads CASRDQGETQYF. As DNA, the CDR3 is TGTGCCAGCAGAGATCAAGGGGAGACCCAGTACTTC.

In its sample, this clonotype was seen a few times. This sequence joins TRBV11-2 and TRBJ2-4, with D unresolved. The length of the CDR3 is 12 residues. V lost 6 bases and J 6 bases, leaving 9 bases between the germline ends. The germline V gene has CDR1 SGHAT and CDR2 FQNNGV. The CDR3 here is CASSPGPNIQYF. DNA of the CDR3: TGTGCCAGCAGTCCTGGTCCAAACATTCAGTACTTC.

This clonotype showed up many times. This chain uses TRBV29-1 with TRBJ2-2; weak D call: TRBD2 (6 bases). This CDR3 has 14 residues. V dropped 3 bases and J dropped 2 bases, with 10 bases sitting between them. The germline gives CDR1 SQVTM, CDR2 ANQGSEA. This CDR3 reads CSVDPGENTGELFF. DNA for the CDR3: TGCAGCGTTGACCCGGGGGAAAACACCGGGGAGCTGTTTTTT.

V gene TRBV12-3 or TRBV12-4 combines with J gene TRBJ1-2, with D perhaps TRBD1 (5 bases). This CDR3 has 15 amino acids. V gave up 7 bases and J gave up 0 bases, with 15 bases separating them. CDR3 nucleotides: TGTGCCAGCACCTTACTGGGGCTAGCTAACTATGGCTACACCTTC. Translation: CASTLLGLANYGYTF.

This clonotype came up many times. This chain links TRBV7-3 with TRBJ2-7; 9 nucleotides align to TRBD2. V lost 2 bases, J lost 2 bases, and 4 bases stayed unmatched. The CDR3 sequence is 15 residues long. The V gene's germline CDR1 is SGHTA and CDR2 FQGTGA. CDR3 protein: CASSLGGGGAYEQYF. CDR3 DNA: TGTGCCAGCAGCTTAGGGGGCGGGGGGGCCTACGAGCAGTACTTC.

This clonotype has only a few counts. The V gene is TRBV7-6, the J gene TRBJ2-7; 8 bases are shared with TRBD1. With 5 bases clipped from V and 3 bases from J, the junction kept 6 bases outside the gene matches. The CDR3 sequence is 14 residues long. CDR1 and CDR2 from the germline V gene are SGHVS and FNYEAQ. CDR3 nucleotide sequence: TGTGCCAGCAGCCCCGGGGACAGGTACTACGAGCAGTACTTC. Translated: CASSPGDRYYEQYF. The full variable domain, its missing parts supplied by reference TRBV7-6 and TRBJ2-7, is GAGVSQSPRYKVTKRGQDVALRCDPISGHVSLYWYRQALGQGPEFLTYFNYEAQQDKSGLPNDRFSAERPEGSISTLTIQRTEQRDSAMYRCASSPGDRYYEQYFGPGTRLTVT.

V gene TRBV7-7 combines with J gene TRBJ2-2; no firm D call. V was trimmed by 1 base and J by 6 bases, leaving 18 bases between them. Germline V gene sequence: CDR1 SSHAT, CDR2 FNYEAQ (reference sequence). CDR3 length: 17 residues. The CDR3 DNA follows: TGTGCCAGCAGCTTAGTCGCCCCCACAGATACACCCGGGGAGCTGTTTTTT. It specifies CASSLVAPTDTPGELFF. Full variable domain (remainder filled in from reference TRBV7-7 and TRBJ2-2): GAGVSQSPRYKVTKRGQDVTLRCDPISSHATLYWYQQALGQGPEFLTYFNYEAQPDKSGLPSDRFSAERPEGSISTLTIQRTEQRDSAMYRCASSLVAPTDTPGELFFGEGSRLTVL.

This chain uses TRBV27 with TRBJ2-7; TRBD1 matches 7 bases. The CDR3 runs 16 residues. Looked up from germline, CDR1 is MNHEY and CDR2 is SMNVEV (reference sequence). J was trimmed by 0 bases and V by 1 base; bases with no gene match: 6. CDR3 region: CASSLYGQAFSYEQYV. CDR3 in DNA: TGTGCCAGCAGTTTATACGGACAGGCGTTCTCCTACGAGCAGTACGTC.

This clonotype was recorded a few times. This rearrangement joins TRBV5-1 to TRBJ2-2; D ambiguous. This CDR3 is 13 amino acids long. Deletions cut 2 bases from V and 5 bases from J, with 7 bases between. CDR1 and CDR2 (germline): SGHRS, YFSETQ. The CDR3 loop reads CASSLTETGELFF. DNA for the CDR3: TGCGCCAGCAGCTTAACAGAAACCGGGGAGCTGTTTTTT.

This clonotype was picked up many times. The rearrangement links TRBV12-3 or TRBV12-4 to TRBJ2-2; D gene ambiguous. Trimming left V 6 bases short and J 6 bases short, with 8 bases between. The CDR3 length is 12 residues. The CDR3 loop reads CASSLPPGELFF. The CDR3 bases are TGTGCCAGCAGCCTCCCCCCCGGGGAGCTGTTTTTT.